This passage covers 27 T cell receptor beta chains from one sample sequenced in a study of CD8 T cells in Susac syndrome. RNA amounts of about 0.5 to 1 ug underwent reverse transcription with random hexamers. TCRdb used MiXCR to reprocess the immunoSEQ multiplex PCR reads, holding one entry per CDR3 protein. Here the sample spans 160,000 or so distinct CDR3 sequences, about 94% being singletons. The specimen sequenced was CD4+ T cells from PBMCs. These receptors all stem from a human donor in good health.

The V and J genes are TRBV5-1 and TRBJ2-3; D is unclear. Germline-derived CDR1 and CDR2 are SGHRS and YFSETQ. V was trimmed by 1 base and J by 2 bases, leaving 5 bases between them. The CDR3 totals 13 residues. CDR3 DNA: TGCGCCAGCAGCTTGCAGGCCACAGATACGCAGTATTTT. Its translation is CASSLQATDTQYF.

CDR3 nucleotides: TGTGCCAGTAGTATAGACCTCGATGAAAAACTGTTTTTT. It is translated as CASSIDLDEKLFF. This chain uses TRBV19 with TRBJ1-4; D is unresolved. The CDR3 contains 13 residues. Germline loops: CDR1 LNHDA, CDR2 SQIVND (reference sequence). The V gene lost 0 bases and the J gene lost 6 bases, with 5 bases spanning the gap.

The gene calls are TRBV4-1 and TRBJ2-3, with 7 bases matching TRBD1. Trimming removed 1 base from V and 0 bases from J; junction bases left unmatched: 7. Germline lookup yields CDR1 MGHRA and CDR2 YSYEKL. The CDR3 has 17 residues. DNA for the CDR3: TGCGCCAGCAGCCAAGTCCATACAGGGGTTAGCACAGATACGCAGTATTTT. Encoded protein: CASSQVHTGVSTDTQYF.

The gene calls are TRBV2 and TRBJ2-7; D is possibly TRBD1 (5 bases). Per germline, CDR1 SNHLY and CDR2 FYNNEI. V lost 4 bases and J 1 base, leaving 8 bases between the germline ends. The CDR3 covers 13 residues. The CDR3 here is CASSVGRSYEQYF. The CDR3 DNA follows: TGTGCCAGCAGTGTGGGGCGATCCTACGAGCAGTACTTC.

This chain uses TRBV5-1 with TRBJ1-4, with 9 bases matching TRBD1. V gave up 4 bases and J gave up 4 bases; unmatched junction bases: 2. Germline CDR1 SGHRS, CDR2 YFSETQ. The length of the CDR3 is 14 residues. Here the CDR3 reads CASSRDRDNEKLFF. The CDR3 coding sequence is TGCGCCAGCAGCCGGGACAGGGATAATGAAAAACTGTTTTTT.

The CDR3 here is CATSRDDTSWETQYF. The DNA of the CDR3 is TGTGCCACCAGCAGAGACGACACCTCTTGGGAGACCCAGTACTTC. The rearrangement joins TRBV15 to TRBJ2-5; no clear D gene. Trimming removed 0 bases at V and 5 bases at J, with 13 bases between. From germline, CDR1 is LNHNV and CDR2 YYDKDF (reference sequence). The CDR3 has 15 amino acids.

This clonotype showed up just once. The CDR3 is CASSPTSGETQYF. CDR3 nucleotide sequence: TGTGCCAGCTCACCGACTAGCGGGGAGACCCAGTACTTC. The rearrangement links TRBV18 to TRBJ2-5, with 10 positions matching TRBD2. The V gene end was trimmed by 3 bases and the J gene end by 5 bases; junction bases not matched to a gene: 0. CDR3 size: 13 residues. The V gene's germline CDR1 is KGHSH and CDR2 LQKENI.

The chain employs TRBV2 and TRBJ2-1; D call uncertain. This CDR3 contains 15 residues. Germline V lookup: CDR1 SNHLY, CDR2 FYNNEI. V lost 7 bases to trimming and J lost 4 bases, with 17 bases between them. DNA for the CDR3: TGTGCCAGCACCCCCCAGGCAAGGTGGTACAATGAGCAGTTCTTC. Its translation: CASTPQARWYNEQFF.

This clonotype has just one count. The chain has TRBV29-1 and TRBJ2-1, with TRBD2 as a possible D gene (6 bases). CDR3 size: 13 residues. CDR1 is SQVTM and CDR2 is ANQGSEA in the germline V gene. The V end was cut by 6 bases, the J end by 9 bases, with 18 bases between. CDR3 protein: CSVGTDAGVEQFF. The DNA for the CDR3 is TGCAGCGTGGGGACTGACGCCGGGGTTGAGCAGTTCTTC.

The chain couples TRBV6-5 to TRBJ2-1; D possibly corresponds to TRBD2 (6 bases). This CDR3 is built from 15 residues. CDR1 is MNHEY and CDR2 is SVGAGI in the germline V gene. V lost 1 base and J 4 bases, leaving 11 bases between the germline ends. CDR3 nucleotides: TGTGCCAGCAGTTACTGGGGGGTCGGGTACAATGAGCAGTTCTTC. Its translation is CASSYWGVGYNEQFF.

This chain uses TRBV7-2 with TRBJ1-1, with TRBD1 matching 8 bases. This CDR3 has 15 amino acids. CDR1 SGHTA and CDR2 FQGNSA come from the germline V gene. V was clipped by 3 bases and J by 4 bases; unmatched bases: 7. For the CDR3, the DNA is TGTGCCAGCAGCTTCCACAGGGGGTCTGGCACTGAAGCTTTCTTT. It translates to CASSFHRGSGTEAFF.

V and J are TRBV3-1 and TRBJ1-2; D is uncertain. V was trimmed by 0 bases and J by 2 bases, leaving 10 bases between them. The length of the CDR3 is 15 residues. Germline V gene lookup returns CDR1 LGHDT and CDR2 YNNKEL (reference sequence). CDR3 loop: CASSQDLTLNYGYTF. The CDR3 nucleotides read TGTGCCAGCAGCCAAGATCTGACTTTGAACTATGGCTACACCTTC.

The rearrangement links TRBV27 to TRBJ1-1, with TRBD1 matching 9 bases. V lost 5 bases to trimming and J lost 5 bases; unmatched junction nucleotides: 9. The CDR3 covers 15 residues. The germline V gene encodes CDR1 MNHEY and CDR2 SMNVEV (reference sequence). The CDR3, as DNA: TGTGCCAGCAGTCCTCGGACAGGGGTGGGTACTGAAGCTTTCTTT. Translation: CASSPRTGVGTEAFF.

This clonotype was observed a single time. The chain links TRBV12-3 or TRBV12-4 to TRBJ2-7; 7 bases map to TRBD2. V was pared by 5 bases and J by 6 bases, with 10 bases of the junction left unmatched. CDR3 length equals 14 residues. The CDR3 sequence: CASSAGTTSLEQYF. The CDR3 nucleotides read TGTGCCAGCAGTGCGGGGACTACCTCCCTCGAGCAGTACTTC.

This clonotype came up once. CDR3 amino acids: CASSYSRNTGELFF. The CDR3 region has the DNA TGTGCCAGCAGTTACAGCAGAAACACCGGGGAGCTGTTTTTT. The chain has TRBV6-5 and TRBJ2-2; unclear D gene. Per the germline V gene, CDR1 is MNHEY and CDR2 is SVGAGI. V was trimmed by 2 bases and J by 2 bases, leaving 6 bases between them. The CDR3 has 14 amino acids.

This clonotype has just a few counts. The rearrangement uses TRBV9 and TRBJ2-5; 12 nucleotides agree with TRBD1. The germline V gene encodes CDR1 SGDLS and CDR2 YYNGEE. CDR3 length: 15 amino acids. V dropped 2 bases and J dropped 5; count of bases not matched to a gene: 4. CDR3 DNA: TGTGCCAGCAGCGTGGGACAGGGGGCAGGGGAGACCCAGTACTTC. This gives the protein CASSVGQGAGETQYF.

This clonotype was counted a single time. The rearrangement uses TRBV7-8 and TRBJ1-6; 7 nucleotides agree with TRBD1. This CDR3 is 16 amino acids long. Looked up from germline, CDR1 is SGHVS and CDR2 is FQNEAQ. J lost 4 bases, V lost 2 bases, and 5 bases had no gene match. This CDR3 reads CASSLKGGAYNSPLHF. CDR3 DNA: TGTGCCAGCAGCTTAAAAGGGGGCGCTTATAATTCACCCCTCCACTTT. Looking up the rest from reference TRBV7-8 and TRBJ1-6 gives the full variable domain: GAGVSQSPRYKVAKRGQDVALRCDPISGHVSLFWYQQALGQGPEFLTYFQNEAQLDKSGLPSDRFFAERPEGSVSTLKIQRTQQEDSAVYLCASSLKGGAYNSPLHFGNGTRLTVT.

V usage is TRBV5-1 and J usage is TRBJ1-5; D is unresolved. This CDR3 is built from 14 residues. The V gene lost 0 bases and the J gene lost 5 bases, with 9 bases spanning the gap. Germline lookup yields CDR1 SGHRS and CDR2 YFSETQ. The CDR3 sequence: CASSLAGRDQPQHF. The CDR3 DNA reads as TGCGCCAGCAGCTTGGCCGGGCGGGATCAGCCCCAGCATTTT. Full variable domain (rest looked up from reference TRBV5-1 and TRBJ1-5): KAGVTQTPRYLIKTRGQQVTLSCSPISGHRSVSWYQQTPGQGLQFLFEYFSETQRNKGNFPGRFSGRQFSNSRSEMNVSTLELGDSALYLCASSLAGRDQPQHFGDGTRLSIL.

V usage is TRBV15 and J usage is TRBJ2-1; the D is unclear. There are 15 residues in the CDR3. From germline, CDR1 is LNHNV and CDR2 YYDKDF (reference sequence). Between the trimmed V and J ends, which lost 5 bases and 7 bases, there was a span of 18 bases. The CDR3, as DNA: TGTGCCACCAGCTCCTATGGCAGGCTGGGGAATGAGCAGTTCTTC. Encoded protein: CATSSYGRLGNEQFF.

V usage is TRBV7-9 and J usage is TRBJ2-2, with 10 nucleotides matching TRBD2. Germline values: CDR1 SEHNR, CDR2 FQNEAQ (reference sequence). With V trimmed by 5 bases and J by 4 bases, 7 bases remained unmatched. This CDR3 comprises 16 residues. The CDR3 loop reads CASSPGSGGVTGELFF. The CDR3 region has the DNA TGTGCCAGCAGCCCGGGCAGCGGGGGGGTCACCGGGGAGCTGTTTTTT. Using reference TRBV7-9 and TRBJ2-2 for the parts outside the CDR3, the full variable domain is DTGVSQNPRHKITKRGQNVTFRCDPISEHNRLYWYRQTLGQGPEFLTYFQNEAQLEKSRLLSDRFSAERPKGSFSTLEIQRTEQGDSAMYLCASSPGSGGVTGELFFGEGSRLTVL.

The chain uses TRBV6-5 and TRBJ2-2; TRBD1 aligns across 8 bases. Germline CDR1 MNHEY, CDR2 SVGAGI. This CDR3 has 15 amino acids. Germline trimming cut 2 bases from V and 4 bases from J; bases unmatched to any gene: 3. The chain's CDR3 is CASSYTGGRTGELFF. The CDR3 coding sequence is TGTGCCAGCAGTTACACAGGGGGACGCACCGGGGAGCTGTTTTTT.

The CDR3 loop is CASSVGSDGETQYF. The CDR3 region has the DNA TGTGCCAGCAGCGTAGGCTCCGACGGCGAGACCCAGTACTTC. The chain is built from TRBV9 and TRBJ2-5; the D is unclear. Germline V gene sequence: CDR1 SGDLS, CDR2 YYNGEE. V lost 0 bases and J 5 bases, leaving 11 bases between the germline ends. This CDR3 has 14 amino acids.

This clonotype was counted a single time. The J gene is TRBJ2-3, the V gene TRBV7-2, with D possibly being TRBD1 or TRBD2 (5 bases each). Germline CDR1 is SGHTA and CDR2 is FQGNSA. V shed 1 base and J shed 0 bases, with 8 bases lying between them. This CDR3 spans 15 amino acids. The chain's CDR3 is CASSLDGASTDTQYF. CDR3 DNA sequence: TGTGCCAGCAGCTTAGACGGGGCCAGCACAGATACGCAGTATTTT.

In DNA form, the CDR3 reads TGTGCCAGCAGCCAAGATGGGGGAGGTGAGCAGTTCTTC. It encodes CASSQDGGGEQFF. The V call is TRBV14, the J call TRBJ2-1, with a weak D call TRBD2 (6 bases). The CDR3 extends over 13 amino acids. CDR1 is SGHDN, CDR2 FVKESK, per germline. The V and J ends lost 0 bases and 9 bases respectively, with 9 bases between them.

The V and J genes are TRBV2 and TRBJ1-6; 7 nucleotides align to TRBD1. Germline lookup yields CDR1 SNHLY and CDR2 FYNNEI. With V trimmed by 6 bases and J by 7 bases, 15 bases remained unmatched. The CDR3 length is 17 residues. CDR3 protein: CASSLTFRQGRNSPLHF. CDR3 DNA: TGTGCCAGCAGCCTAACCTTCAGACAGGGCAGGAATTCACCCCTCCACTTT.

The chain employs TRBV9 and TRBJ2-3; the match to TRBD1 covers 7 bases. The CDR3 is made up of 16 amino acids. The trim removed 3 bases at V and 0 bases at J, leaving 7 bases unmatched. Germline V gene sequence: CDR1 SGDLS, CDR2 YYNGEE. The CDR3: CASSEDRSSSTDTQYF. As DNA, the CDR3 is TGTGCCAGCAGCGAGGACAGGTCTTCTAGCACAGATACGCAGTATTTT.

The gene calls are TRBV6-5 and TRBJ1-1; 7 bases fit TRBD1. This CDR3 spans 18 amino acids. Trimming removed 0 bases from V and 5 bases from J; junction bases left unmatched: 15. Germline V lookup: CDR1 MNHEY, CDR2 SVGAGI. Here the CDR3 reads CASSYSATGQKDGTEAFF. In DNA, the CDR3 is TGTGCCAGCAGTTACTCTGCGACAGGGCAAAAGGATGGTACTGAAGCTTTCTTT.